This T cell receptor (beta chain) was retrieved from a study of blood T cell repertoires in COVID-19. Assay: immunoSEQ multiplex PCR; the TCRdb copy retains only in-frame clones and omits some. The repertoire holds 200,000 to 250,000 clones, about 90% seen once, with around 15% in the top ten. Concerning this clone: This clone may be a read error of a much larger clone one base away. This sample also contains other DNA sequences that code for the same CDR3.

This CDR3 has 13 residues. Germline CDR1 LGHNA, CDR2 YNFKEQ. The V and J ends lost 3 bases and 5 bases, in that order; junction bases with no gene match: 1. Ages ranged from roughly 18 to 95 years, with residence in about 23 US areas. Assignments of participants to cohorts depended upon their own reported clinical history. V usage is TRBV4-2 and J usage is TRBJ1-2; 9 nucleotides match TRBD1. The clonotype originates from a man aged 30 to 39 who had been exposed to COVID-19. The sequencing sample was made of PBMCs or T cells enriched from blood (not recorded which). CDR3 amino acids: CASSQGQGYGYTF. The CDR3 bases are TGTGCCAGCAGCCAGGGACAGGGTTATGGCTACACCTTC.